Here is one T cell receptor beta chain with its context. This sample is drawn from a study of blood T cell repertoires in COVID-19. Turning to the study itself: COVID-19 samples, acute and convalescent, were from the United States, Italy and Spain.

Those enrolled in Seattle joined during active infection and were followed longitudinally afterward. Per the authors' pipeline: Reference gene primer amplification gave nucleated cell count estimates. Produced via immunoSEQ multiplex PCR; TCRdb's table is partial and in-frame only. The D gene and trimming were derived from the DNA, and the V and J assignments and clone size from that table. The sample has around 360,000 clones, 87% seen once. The CDR3 length is 14 residues. The V end lost 5 bases, the J end lost 5 bases, and 12 bases lay between the germline ends. CDR1 and CDR2 (germline): LNHDA, SQIVND (reference sequence).

This TCR was recovered from a woman aged 30 to 39 with COVID-19, enrolled during active disease. The chain recombines TRBV19 with TRBJ2-2; TRBD2 might be the D (5 bases). Sequencing was done on a sample of peripheral blood. Written as DNA, the CDR3 is TGTGCCAGTAGTCCGCAGGACTGGACCGGGGAGCTGTTTTTT. As protein: CASSPQDWTGELFF.